This record concerns one T cell receptor (beta chain) sequence. TCRdb independently ran MiXCR on the RT-PCR reads; one entry per CDR3 protein. The sample carries hundreds of thousands of distinct CDR3 sequences, 7.6% recorded once. This record belongs to a study of response to subunit inactivated influenza vaccine. Trimming removed 4 bases at V and 0 bases at J, with 12 bases between. The CDR3 is made up of 15 amino acids. Per the germline V gene, CDR1 is SGHAT and CDR2 is FQDESV (reference sequence). The rearrangement joins TRBV11-1 to TRBJ1-1; D possibly corresponds to TRBD1 (5 bases). The input for sequencing was PBMCs from blood, taken 23 months after vaccination. This sequence was found in a man between 50 and 75 years old who received an inactivated influenza vaccine. The CDR3 nucleotides are TGTGCCAGCAGCTCCGGGACGGTGATGAACACTGAAGCTTTCTTT. It specifies CASSSGTVMNTEAFF.